This TCR beta chain was identified during a study of blood T cells in healthy people across ages. CDR1 MNHNS and CDR2 SASEGT come from the germline V gene. The CDR3 is 14 residues long. V gave up 8 bases and J gave up 4 bases; unmatched junction bases: 8. For the second PCR, which ran for about 6 to 11 cycles, a sample-barcoded 5' primer and a J-beta primer mix were used. TCRdb used MiXCR to reprocess the 5' RACE reads, holding one entry per CDR3 protein. The repertoire consists of around 690,000 distinct CDR3 sequences, with about 54% occurring once and the leading ten covering about two fifths. Sequencing input: blood. The sequence was obtained from a man aged 55 to 69 in good health. The V gene is TRBV6-1, the J gene TRBJ2-5; 9 bases fit TRBD1. The CDR3 coding sequence is TGTGCCAGCTGGGACAGGGAGGGAGGAGAGACCCAGTACTTC. Its protein product is CASWDREGGETQYF.